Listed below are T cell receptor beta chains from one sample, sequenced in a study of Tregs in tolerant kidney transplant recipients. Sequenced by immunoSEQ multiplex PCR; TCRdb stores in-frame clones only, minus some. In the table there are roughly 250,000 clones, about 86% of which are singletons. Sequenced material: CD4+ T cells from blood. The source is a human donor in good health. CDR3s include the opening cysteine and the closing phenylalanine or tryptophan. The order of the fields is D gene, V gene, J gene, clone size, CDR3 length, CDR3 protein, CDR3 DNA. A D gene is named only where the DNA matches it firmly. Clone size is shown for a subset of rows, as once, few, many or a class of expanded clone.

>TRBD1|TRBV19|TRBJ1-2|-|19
CASSRGVPGQGTLGYGYTF
TGTGCCAGTAGTAGGGGGGTCCCGGGACAGGGAACCCTAGGATATGGCTACACCTTC
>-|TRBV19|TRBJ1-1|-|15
CASSGSGTVNTEAFF
TGTGCCAGTAGTGGATCCGGGACGGTGAACACTGAAGCTTTCTTT
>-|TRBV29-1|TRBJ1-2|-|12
CSVHRTNYGYTF
TGCAGCGTTCATAGGACTAACTATGGCTACACCTTC
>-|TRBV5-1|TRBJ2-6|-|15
CASSLQLSGANVLTF
TGCGCCAGCAGCTTGCAGCTCTCTGGGGCCAACGTCCTGACTTTC
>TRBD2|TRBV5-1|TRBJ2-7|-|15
CASSMGLAGTYEQYF
TGCGCCAGCAGCATGGGACTAGCGGGGACCTACGAGCAGTACTTC
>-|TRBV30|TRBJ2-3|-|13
CAWSGAGMDTQYF
TGTGCCTGGAGCGGGGCGGGAATGGATACGCAGTATTTT
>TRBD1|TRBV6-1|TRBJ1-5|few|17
CASSVGRGGYSNQPQHF
TGTGCCAGCAGTGTAGGCAGGGGGGGCTATAGCAATCAGCCCCAGCATTTT
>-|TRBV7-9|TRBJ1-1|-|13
CASSTTTDTEAFF
TGTGCCAGCAGCACCACGACGGACACTGAAGCTTTCTTT
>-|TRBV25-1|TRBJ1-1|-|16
CASSEYRGERNTEAFF
TGTGCCAGCAGTGAATATAGGGGAGAGAGGAACACTGAAGCTTTCTTT
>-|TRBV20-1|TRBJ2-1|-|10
CSARFGGQFF
TGCAGTGCTAGGTTTGGGGGGCAGTTCTTC
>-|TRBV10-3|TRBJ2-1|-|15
CATQRGGLSYNEQFF
TGTGCCACCCAGCGTGGCGGCCTCTCCTACAATGAGCAGTTCTTC
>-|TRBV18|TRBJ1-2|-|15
CASSPTEFANYGYTF
TGTGCCAGCTCACCGACAGAGTTTGCTAACTATGGCTACACCTTC
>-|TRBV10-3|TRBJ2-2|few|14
CAISEGQNTGELFF
TGTGCCATCAGTGAGGGGCAGAACACCGGGGAGCTGTTTTTT
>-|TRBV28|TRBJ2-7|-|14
CASSLLGQTSEQYF
TGTGCCAGCAGTTTACTTGGACAGACTAGCGAGCAGTACTTC
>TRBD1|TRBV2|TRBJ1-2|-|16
CASSDRTGGSNYGYTF
TGTGCCAGCAGTGATCGGACAGGGGGATCTAACTATGGCTACACCTTC
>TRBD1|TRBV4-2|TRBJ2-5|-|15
CASSQPGQGEETQYF
TGTGCCAGCAGCCAACCCGGACAGGGGGAAGAGACCCAGTACTTC
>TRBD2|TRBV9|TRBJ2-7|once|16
CASSVATSSGTYEQYF
TGTGCCAGCAGCGTAGCTACTTCTAGCGGGACCTACGAGCAGTACTTC
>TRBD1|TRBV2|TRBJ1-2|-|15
CASNPLQGNDYGYTF
TGTGCCAGCAACCCCTTACAGGGGAATGACTATGGCTACACCTTC
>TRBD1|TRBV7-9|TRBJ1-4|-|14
CASSLRQGDEKLFF
TGTGCCAGCAGCTTGAGACAGGGGGATGAAAAACTGTTTTTT
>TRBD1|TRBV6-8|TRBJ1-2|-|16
CASSWSGGAVNYGYTF
TGTGCCAGCAGTTGGTCAGGGGGCGCCGTCAACTATGGCTACACCTTC